This TCR beta chain was identified during a study of T cell responses to AZD1222 COVID-19 vaccine. The sample holds a few counts of this clone. The antigen remains unidentified. The method was immunoSEQ multiplex PCR; TCRdb's version includes in-frame clones alone and lacks a portion of them. The sample has 110,000 or so clones, 86% seen once. General observations from the study: The donor group comprised mostly white British people and more females; the analysis possibly underestimated clonal diversity. Spike-specific TCR breadth and depth rose after two AZD1222 doses.

Looked up from germline, CDR1 is LNHNV and CDR2 is YYDKDF (reference sequence). The CDR3 is made up of 15 amino acids. The ends were cut back, 0 bases at V and 5 bases at J, with 13 bases in the middle. The receptor was isolated from an adult who received the AZD1222 COVID-19 vaccine. The V and J genes are TRBV15 and TRBJ1-1; a weak D match, TRBD1 (6 bases). Sequencing used peripheral blood, obtained 28 days after the second AZD1222 dose. The CDR3: CATSRERGRGTEAFF. The CDR3 DNA is TGTGCCACCAGCAGAGAGAGGGGGAGGGGTACTGAAGCTTTCTTT.